This record covers a single T cell receptor (beta chain). What it binds is unknown. The data stem from a study of response to subunit inactivated influenza vaccine. Points from the study as a whole: Few additional T cells are recruited per seasonal influenza vaccination, authors suggested.

TCRdb reprocessed the RT-PCR reads with MiXCR, giving one entry per CDR3 protein. Among 500,000 to 550,000 distinct CDR3 sequences, less than 10% were seen once, and the ten largest hold 10% to 15%. The sample was PBMCs from blood, taken around 2 years after vaccination. The receptor comes from a man between 50 and 69 years old who received an inactivated influenza vaccine.

The CDR3 is CASSEVGQREETQYF. The CDR3 DNA sequence: TGTGCCAGCAGTGAAGTCGGACAGAGAGAAGAGACCCAGTACTTC. The chain links TRBV2 to TRBJ2-5, with a tentative D call TRBD1 (6 bases). V was shortened by 1 base and J by 3 bases, with 12 bases between the two germline ends. The CDR3 has 15 residues. CDR1 SNHLY and CDR2 FYNNEI come from the germline V gene.